This TCR beta chain was sequenced in a study of cytomegalovirus exposure and HLA in healthy donors. Germline CDR1 LNHDA, CDR2 SQIVND (reference sequence). The CDR3 extends over 16 amino acids. The V end was cut by 5 bases, the J end by 0 bases, with 15 bases between. The PCR was carried out with 60 Vbeta primers and 13 Jbeta primers. Here immunoSEQ multiplex PCR was the method, and the copy in TCRdb shows in-frame clones only, minus some. The table lists under 150,000 clones, approximately 85% of them singletons. This receptor was identified in a male donor in good health and CMV-seropositive. Sequencing input: PBMCs. The V gene is TRBV19, the J gene TRBJ2-3, with D perhaps matching TRBD1 (5 bases). For the CDR3, the DNA is TGTGCCAGTAGTCCCCTGACAGTATCTAGCACAGATACGCAGTATTTT. Encoded protein: CASSPLTVSSTDTQYF.